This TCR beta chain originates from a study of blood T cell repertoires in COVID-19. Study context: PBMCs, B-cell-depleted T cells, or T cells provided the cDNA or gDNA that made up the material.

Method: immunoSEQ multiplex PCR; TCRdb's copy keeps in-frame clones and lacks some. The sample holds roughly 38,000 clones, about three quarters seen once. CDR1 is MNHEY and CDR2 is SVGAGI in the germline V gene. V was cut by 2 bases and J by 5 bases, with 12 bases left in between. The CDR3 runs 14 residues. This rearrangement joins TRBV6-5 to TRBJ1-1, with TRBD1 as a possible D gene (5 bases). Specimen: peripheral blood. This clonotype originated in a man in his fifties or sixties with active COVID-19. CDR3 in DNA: TGTGCCAGCAGTTACGGACACCCGGTAACTGAAGCTTTCTTT. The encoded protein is CASSYGHPVTEAFF.